This T cell receptor (beta chain) was obtained from a study of cytomegalovirus exposure and HLA in healthy donors. V was clipped by 4 bases and J by 6 bases; unmatched bases: 7. CDR3 length: 14 residues. Germline CDR1 reads SGHDT; CDR2 reads YYEEEE. Primers for the PCR totalled 60 Vbeta and 13 Jbeta. Libraries were prepared by immunoSEQ multiplex PCR; TCRdb keeps only in-frame clonotypes and omits some of them. Of fewer than 150,000 clones in the sample, around 82% are singletons; the top ten hold 1.2%. The genes are TRBV5-6 and TRBJ1-2; 9 bases match TRBD1. Input material: PBMCs. This receptor was taken from a man in his forties or fifties in good health and CMV-seronegative. CDR3 sequence (DNA): TGTGCCAGCAGCCCGAACAGGGGGCTGGATGGCTACACCTTC. It yields the protein CASSPNRGLDGYTF.